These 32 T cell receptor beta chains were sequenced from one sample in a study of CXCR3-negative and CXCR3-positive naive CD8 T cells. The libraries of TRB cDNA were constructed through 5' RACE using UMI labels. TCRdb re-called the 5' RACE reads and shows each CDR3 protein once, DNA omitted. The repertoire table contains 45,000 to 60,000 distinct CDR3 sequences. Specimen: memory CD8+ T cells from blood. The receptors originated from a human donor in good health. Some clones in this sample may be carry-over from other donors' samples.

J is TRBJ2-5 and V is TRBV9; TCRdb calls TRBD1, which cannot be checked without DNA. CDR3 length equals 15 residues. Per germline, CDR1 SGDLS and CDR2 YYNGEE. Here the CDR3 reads CASSAGGMDQETQYF.

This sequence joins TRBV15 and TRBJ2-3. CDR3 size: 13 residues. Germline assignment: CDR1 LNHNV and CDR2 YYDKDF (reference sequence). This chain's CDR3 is CATSRVQPDTQYF.

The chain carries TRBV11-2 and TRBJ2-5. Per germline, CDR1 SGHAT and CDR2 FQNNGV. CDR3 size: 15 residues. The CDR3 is CASSLASRYQETQYF.

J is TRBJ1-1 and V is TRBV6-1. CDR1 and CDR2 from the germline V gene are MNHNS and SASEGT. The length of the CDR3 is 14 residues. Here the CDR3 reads CASYPGGDYTEAFF.

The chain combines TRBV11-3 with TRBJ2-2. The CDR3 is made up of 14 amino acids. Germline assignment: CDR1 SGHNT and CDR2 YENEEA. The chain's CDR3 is CASSFSGMAGELFF. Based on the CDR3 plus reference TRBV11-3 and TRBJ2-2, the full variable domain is EAGVVQSPRYKIIEKKQPVAFWCNPISGHNTLYWYLQNLGQGPELLIRYENEEAVDDSQLPKDRFSAERLKGVDSTLKIQPAELGDSAVYLCASSFSGMAGELFFGEGSRLTVL.

CDR3: CASSLLARVDTQYF. The chain couples TRBV7-2 to TRBJ2-3; absent DNA, TCRdb's TRBD2 call cannot be checked. Germline V gives CDR1 SGHTA, CDR2 FQGNSA. The CDR3 has 14 residues. The full variable domain, rest sourced from reference TRBV7-2 and TRBJ2-3, is GAGVSQSPSNKVTEKGKDVELRCDPISGHTALYWYRQSLGQGLEFLIYFQGNSAPDKSGLPSDRFSAERTGGSVSTLTIQRTQQEDSAVYLCASSLLARVDTQYFGPGTRLTVL.

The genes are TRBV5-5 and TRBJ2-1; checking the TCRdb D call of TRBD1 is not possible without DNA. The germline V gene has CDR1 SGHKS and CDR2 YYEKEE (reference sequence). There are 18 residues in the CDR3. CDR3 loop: CASSHSHGGGQKYNEQFF. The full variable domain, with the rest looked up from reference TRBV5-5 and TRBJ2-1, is DAGVTQSPTHLIKTRGQQVTLRCSPISGHKSVSWYQQVLGQGPQFIFQYYEKEERGRGNFPDRFSARQFPNYSSELNVNALLLGDSALYLCASSHSHGGGQKYNEQFFGPGTRLTVL.

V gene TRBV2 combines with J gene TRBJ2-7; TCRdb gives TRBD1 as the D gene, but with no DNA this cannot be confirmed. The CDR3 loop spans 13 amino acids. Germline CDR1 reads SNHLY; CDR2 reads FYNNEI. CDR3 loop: CARRRGSSYEQYF.

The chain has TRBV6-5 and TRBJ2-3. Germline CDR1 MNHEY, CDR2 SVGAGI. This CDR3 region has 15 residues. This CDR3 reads CASSYAGGYTDTQYF.

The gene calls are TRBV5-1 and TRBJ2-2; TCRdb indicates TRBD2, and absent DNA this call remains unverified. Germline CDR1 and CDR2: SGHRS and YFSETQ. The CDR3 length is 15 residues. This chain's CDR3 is CASSPLRSNTGELFF.

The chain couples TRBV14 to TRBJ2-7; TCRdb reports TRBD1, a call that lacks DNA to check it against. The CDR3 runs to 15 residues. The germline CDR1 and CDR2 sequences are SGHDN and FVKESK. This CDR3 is CASSQVKRGGETQYF.

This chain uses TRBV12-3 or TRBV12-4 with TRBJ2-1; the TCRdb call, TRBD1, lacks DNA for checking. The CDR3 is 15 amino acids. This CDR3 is CASSTPQTGYNEQFF.

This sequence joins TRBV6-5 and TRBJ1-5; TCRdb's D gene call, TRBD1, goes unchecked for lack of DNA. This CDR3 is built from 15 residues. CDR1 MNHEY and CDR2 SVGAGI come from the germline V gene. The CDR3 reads CASAKGTGEAQPQHF.

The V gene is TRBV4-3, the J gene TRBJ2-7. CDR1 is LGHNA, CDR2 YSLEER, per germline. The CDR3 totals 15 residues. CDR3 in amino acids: CASSQDRSSSYEQYF.

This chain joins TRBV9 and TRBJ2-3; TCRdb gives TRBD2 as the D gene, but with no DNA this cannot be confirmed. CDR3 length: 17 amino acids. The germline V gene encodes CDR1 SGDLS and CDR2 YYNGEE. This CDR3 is CASSPRRAGGPTDTQYF.

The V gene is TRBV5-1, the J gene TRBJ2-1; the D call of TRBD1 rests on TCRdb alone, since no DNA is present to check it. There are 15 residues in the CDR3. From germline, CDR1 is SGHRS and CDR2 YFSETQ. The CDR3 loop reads CASSGGQGSYNEQFF.

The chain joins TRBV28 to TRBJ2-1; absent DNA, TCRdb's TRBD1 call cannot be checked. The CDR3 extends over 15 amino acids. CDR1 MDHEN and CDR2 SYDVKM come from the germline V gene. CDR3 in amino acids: CASSPRAGYGNEQFF.

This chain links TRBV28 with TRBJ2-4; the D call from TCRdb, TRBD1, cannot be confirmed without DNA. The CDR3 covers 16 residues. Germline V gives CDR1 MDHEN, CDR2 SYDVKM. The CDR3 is CASSRGPGQGKNIQYF.

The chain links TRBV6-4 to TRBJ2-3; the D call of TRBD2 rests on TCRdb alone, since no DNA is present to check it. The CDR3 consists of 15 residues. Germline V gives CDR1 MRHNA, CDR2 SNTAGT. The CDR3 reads CASSSTMEGTDTQYF.

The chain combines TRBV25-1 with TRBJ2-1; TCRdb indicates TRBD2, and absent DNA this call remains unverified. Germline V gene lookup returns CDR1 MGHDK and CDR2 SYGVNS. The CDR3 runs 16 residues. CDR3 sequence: CASSLAGGLSYNEQFF.

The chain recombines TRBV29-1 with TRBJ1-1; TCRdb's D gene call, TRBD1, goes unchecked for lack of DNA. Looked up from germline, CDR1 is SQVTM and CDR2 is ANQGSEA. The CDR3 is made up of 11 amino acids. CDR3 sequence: CSVGGGTEAFF. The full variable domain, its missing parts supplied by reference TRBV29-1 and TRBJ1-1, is SAVISQKPSRDICQRGTSLTIQCQVDSQVTMMFWYRQQPGQSLTLIATANQGSEATYESGFVIDKFPISRPNLTFSTLTVSNMSPEDSSIYLCSVGGGTEAFFGQGTRLTVV.

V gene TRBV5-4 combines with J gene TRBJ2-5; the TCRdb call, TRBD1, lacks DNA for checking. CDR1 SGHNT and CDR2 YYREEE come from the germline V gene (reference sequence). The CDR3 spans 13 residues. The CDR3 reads CASSLGSPGFQYF.

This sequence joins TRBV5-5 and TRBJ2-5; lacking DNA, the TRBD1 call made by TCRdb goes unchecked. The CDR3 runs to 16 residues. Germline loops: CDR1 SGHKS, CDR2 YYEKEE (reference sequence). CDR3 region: CASSLWVTGYQETQYF.

The CDR3 loop is CAIGGEVPRDTQYF. The genes are TRBV10-3 and TRBJ2-3; with no DNA, the TCRdb D assignment of TRBD2 cannot be verified. Germline CDR1 is ENHRY and CDR2 is SYGVKD. The CDR3 length is 14 residues.

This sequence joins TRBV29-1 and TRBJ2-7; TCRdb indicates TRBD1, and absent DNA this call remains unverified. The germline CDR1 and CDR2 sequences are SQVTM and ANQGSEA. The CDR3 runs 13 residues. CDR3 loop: CSGGQGYSYEQYF.

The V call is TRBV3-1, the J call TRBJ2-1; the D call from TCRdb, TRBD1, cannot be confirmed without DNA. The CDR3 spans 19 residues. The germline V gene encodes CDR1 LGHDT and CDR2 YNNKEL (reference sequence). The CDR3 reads CASSQGPQGAGVGYNEQFF.

The CDR3 loop reads CASSSTGMNTEAFF. This rearrangement joins TRBV5-6 to TRBJ1-1; checking the TCRdb D call of TRBD1 is not possible without DNA. Germline V gene lookup returns CDR1 SGHDT and CDR2 YYEEEE. The length of the CDR3 is 14 residues. The variable domain in full, with the rest retrieved from reference TRBV5-6 and TRBJ1-1, is DAGVTQSPTHLIKTRGQQVTLRCSPKSGHDTVSWYQQALGQGPQFIFQYYEEEERQRGNFPDRFSGHQFPNYSSELNVNALLLGDSALYLCASSSTGMNTEAFFGQGTRLTVV.

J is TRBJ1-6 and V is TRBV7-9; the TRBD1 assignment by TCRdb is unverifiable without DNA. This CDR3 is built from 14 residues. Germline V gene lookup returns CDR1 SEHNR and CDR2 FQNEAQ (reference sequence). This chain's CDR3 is CASRTGQGRSPLHF. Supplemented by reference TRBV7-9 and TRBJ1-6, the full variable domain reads DTGVSQNPRHKITKRGQNVTFRCDPISEHNRLYWYRQTLGQGPEFLTYFQNEAQLEKSRLLSDRFSAERPKGSFSTLEIQRTEQGDSAMYLCASRTGQGRSPLHFGNGTRLTVT.

The CDR3 sequence is CSPITGEGEKLFF. This chain links TRBV20-1 with TRBJ1-4; TCRdb's assignment of TRBD1 cannot be checked, as there is no DNA. The CDR3 length is 13 residues. The V gene's germline CDR1 is DFQATT and CDR2 SNEGSKA (reference sequence).

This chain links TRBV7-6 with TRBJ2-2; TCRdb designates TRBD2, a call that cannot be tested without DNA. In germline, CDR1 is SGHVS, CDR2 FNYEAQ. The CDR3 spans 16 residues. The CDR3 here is CASSSMEAGGAGELFF.

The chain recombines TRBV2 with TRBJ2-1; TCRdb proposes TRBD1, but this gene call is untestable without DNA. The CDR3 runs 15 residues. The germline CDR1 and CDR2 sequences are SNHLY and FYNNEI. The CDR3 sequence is CASSDADRGSDEQFF.

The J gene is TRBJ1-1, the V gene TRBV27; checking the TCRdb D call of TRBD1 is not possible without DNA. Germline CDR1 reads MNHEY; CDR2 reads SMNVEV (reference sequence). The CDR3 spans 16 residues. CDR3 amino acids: CASSPWDGGVDTEAFF.